The source of this TCR beta chain is a study of blood T cell repertoires in COVID-19. Using immunoSEQ multiplex PCR, the repertoire was profiled, and TCRdb retains in-frame clones only, with some absent. In the table there are roughly 140,000 clones, 80% of which are singletons. The ends were cut back, 3 bases at V and 12 bases at J, with 15 bases in the middle. Germline values: CDR1 ENHRY, CDR2 SYGVKD. This CDR3 has 12 residues. This receptor was obtained from a man in his sixties with acute or convalescent COVID-19. The sample consisted of peripheral blood. The chain couples TRBV10-3 to TRBJ2-7, with a tentative D call TRBD1 (6 bases). CDR3 sequence: CAISDVRGWPYF. CDR3 in DNA: TGTGCCATCAGTGACGTCAGGGGTTGGCCGTACTTC.